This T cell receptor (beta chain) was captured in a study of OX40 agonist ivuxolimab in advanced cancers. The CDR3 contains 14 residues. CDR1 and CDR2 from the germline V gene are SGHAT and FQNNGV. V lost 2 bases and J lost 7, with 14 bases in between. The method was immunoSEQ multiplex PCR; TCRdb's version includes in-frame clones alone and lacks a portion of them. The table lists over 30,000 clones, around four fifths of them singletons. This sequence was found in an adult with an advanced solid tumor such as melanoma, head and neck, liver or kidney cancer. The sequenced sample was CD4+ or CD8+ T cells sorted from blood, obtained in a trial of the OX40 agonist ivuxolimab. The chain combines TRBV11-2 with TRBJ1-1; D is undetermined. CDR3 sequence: CASSLLRDPGEAFF. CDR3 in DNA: TGTGCCAGCAGCTTACTTCGAGACCCAGGTGAAGCTTTCTTT.